The 20 T cell receptor beta chains reported below all come from one sample, sequenced in a study of T-cell reconstitution after alpha-beta-depleted transplantation in children. The TCRbeta library incorporated unique molecular identifiers. TCRdb reanalysed the PCR reads using MiXCR and keeps one entry per CDR3 protein. This table has roughly 670,000 distinct CDR3 sequences, 13% appearing once. This specimen consisted of PBMCs, obtained before TCRalphabeta/CD19-depleted stem cell transplant. The receptors originated from a girl aged 2 to 10 with congenital amegakaryocytic thrombocytopenia, due to receive a stem cell transplant.

The genes are TRBV20-1 and TRBJ1-6; D gene unclear. The CDR3 contains 18 residues. The V and J ends lost 3 bases and 0 bases respectively, with 18 bases between them. Germline values: CDR1 DFQATT, CDR2 SNEGSKA (reference sequence). In DNA form, the CDR3 reads TGCAGTGCTAGTGCCAAGGACCAGAAAAGCTCCTATAATTCACCCCTCCACTTT. Its translation is CSASAKDQKSSYNSPLHF.

This clonotype was observed once. A much larger clone lies a single base off, so this may be a read error. The CDR3, as DNA: TGTGCCAGCAGTTACTCTGAGACGGGGTACACTGGAGCTTTCTTT. As protein: CASSYSETGYTGAFF. The chain is built from TRBV6-2 or TRBV6-3 and TRBJ1-1; D is unclear. Germline loops: CDR1 MNHEY, CDR2 SVGEGT. The CDR3 spans 15 residues.

This clonotype was seen many times. This chain joins TRBV5-1 and TRBJ2-1; D is possibly TRBD2 (5 bases). The CDR3 spans 14 residues. CDR1 SGHRS and CDR2 YFSETQ come from the germline V gene. The V gene lost 0 bases and the J gene lost 4 bases, with 8 bases spanning the gap. In DNA form, the CDR3 reads TGCGCCAGCAGCTTGGCCTCGGGGTACAATGAGCAGTTCTTC. This translates into CASSLASGYNEQFF.

This clonotype was found many times. J is TRBJ2-1 and V is TRBV12-3 or TRBV12-4, with TRBD2 identical over 10 bases. This CDR3 has 15 amino acids. V trimming: 6 bases; J trimming: 3 bases; junction bases outside the gene matches: 5. CDR3 region: CASRPTSGVYNEQFF. The CDR3 DNA sequence: TGTGCCAGCAGGCCCACTAGCGGGGTCTACAATGAGCAGTTCTTC.

This clonotype was recorded a few times. V usage is TRBV29-1 and J usage is TRBJ2-7, with TRBD2 identical over 15 bases. The V gene's germline CDR1 is SQVTM and CDR2 ANQGSEA. The V segment lost 6 bases and the J segment 1 base; nucleotides outside the gene matches: 16. This CDR3 has 19 residues. This chain's CDR3 is CSVVGTSGRPYQLSYEQYF. DNA of the CDR3: TGCAGCGTGGTCGGGACTAGCGGGAGGCCTTACCAACTTTCCTACGAGCAGTACTTC.

This clonotype was seen at least ten times. CDR3 nucleotides: TGCGCCAGCAGCTCCGGTTACCGGGAGTCCACAGATACGCAGTATTTT. Amino acid sequence: CASSSGYRESTDTQYF. The rearrangement joins TRBV5-1 to TRBJ2-3, with D tentatively TRBD2 (6 bases). The germline gives CDR1 SGHRS, CDR2 YFSETQ. The CDR3 extends over 16 amino acids. The ends were cut back, 3 bases at V and 2 bases at J, with 16 bases in the middle.

In this sample, this clonotype turned up many times. The chain combines TRBV5-1 with TRBJ2-3; either TRBD1 or TRBD2 may supply D (5 bases each). CDR3 size: 13 residues. Trimming pared 4 bases from V and 1 base from J, leaving 7 bases between. CDR1 and CDR2 (germline): SGHRS, YFSETQ. CDR3 nucleotide sequence: TGCGCCAGCAGCGAGGGGCGCACAGATACGCAGTATTTT. The encoded protein is CASSEGRTDTQYF.

The chain uses TRBV12-3 or TRBV12-4 and TRBJ2-1; D remains ambiguous. V lost 4 bases and J lost 4, with 11 bases in between. The length of the CDR3 is 14 residues. The CDR3 DNA is TGTGCCAGCAGTTGGCTAGACAAGTACAATGAGCAGTTCTTC. Encoded protein: CASSWLDKYNEQFF.

This clonotype has a count of ten or more. This rearrangement joins TRBV20-1 to TRBJ2-1, with D perhaps TRBD2 (6 bases). CDR1 is DFQATT, CDR2 SNEGSKA, per germline (reference sequence). The CDR3 loop spans 14 amino acids. V lost 5 bases to trimming and J lost 3 bases, with 14 bases between them. The CDR3 loop is CSAGPPGVYNEQFF. DNA for the CDR3: TGCAGTGCTGGGCCTCCGGGGGTCTACAATGAGCAGTTCTTC.

This clonotype was observed a few times. The chain carries TRBV2 and TRBJ2-3, with D maybe TRBD1 (6 bases). The V and J ends lost 7 bases and 8 bases respectively, with 16 bases between them. The CDR3 has 13 amino acids. CDR1 SNHLY and CDR2 FYNNEI come from the germline V gene. The CDR3 region is CASTAPTQGTQYF. As DNA, the CDR3 is TGTGCCAGCACGGCGCCCACACAGGGTACGCAGTATTTT.

This clonotype was seen ten or more times. The chain is built from TRBV14 and TRBJ2-1; 8 bases are a match to TRBD1. CDR1 and CDR2 from the germline V gene are SGHDN and FVKESK. This CDR3 has 14 amino acids. The trim removed 8 bases at V and 0 bases at J, leaving 3 bases unmatched. This CDR3 is CASRTGSSYNEQFF. The CDR3 region has the DNA TGTGCCAGCCGGACAGGGAGCTCCTACAATGAGCAGTTCTTC.

In the case of this clonotype: This may arise from a read error, as a much more abundant clone is one base away. The chain combines TRBV20-1 with TRBJ2-7; D unclear. The germline CDR1 and CDR2 sequences are DFQATT and SNEGSKA (reference sequence). The CDR3 is 14 amino acids. The CDR3 is CSASPRGPLAEQHF. In DNA form, the CDR3 reads TGCAGTGCTTCCCCACGTGGGCCCCTCGCCGAGCAGCACTTC.

This clonotype has just a few counts. The chain has TRBV20-1 and TRBJ2-1, with 10 bases that match TRBD2. From germline, CDR1 is DFQATT and CDR2 SNEGSKA (reference sequence). V trimming: 4 bases; J trimming: 4 bases; junction bases outside the gene matches: 4. CDR3 size: 14 residues. In DNA, the CDR3 is TGCAGTGCTACTAGACTAGCGGGTTACAATGAGCAGTTCTTC. Amino acid sequence: CSATRLAGYNEQFF.

This rearrangement joins TRBV25-1 to TRBJ2-1; 9 nucleotides line up with TRBD1. J was trimmed by 9 bases and V by 3 bases; bases with no gene match: 9. This CDR3 region has 15 residues. Germline values: CDR1 MGHDK, CDR2 SYGVNS. Here the CDR3 reads CASSEEGQGYGEQFF. The CDR3 coding sequence is TGTGCCAGCAGTGAGGAGGGACAGGGATATGGTGAGCAGTTCTTC. The full variable domain, its missing parts supplied by reference TRBV25-1 and TRBJ2-1, is EADIYQTPRYLVIGTGKKITLECSQTMGHDKMYWYQQDPGMELHLIHYSYGVNSTEKGDLSSESTVSRIRTEHFPLTLESARPSHTSQYLCASSEEGQGYGEQFFGPGTRLTVL.

This clonotype was recorded a few times. The chain links TRBV20-1 to TRBJ2-5; 9 bases match TRBD1. The CDR3 length is 14 residues. The V gene end was trimmed by 5 bases and the J gene end by 4 bases; junction bases not matched to a gene: 8. Germline V lookup: CDR1 DFQATT, CDR2 SNEGSKA (reference sequence). CDR3 loop: CSAQGQGYRETQYF. CDR3 nucleotide sequence: TGCAGTGCTCAAGGACAGGGGTATAGAGAGACCCAGTACTTC.

The V gene is TRBV5-1, the J gene TRBJ2-7; possible D gene TRBD2, 5 bases. The CDR3 contains 14 residues. Between the trimmed V and J ends, which lost 4 bases and 5 bases, there was a span of 16 bases. Germline assignment: CDR1 SGHRS and CDR2 YFSETQ. CDR3 loop: CASSHPDSGHEQYF. The CDR3 region has the DNA TGCGCCAGCAGCCACCCGGACTCCGGACACGAGCAGTACTTC.

In regard to this clonotype: A much bigger clone sits one base away, suggesting this may be a read error. This CDR3 is missing its conserved last phenylalanine or tryptophan, likely due to a read error. This chain joins TRBV6-1 and TRBJ2-1; D might be TRBD1 or TRBD2, each matching 5 bases. The V gene lost 7 bases and the J gene lost 8 bases, with 18 bases spanning the gap. The CDR3 spans 14 residues. Per the germline V gene, CDR1 is MNHNS and CDR2 is SASEGT. The CDR3 region is CASTARGGADEQFL. CDR3 bases: TGTGCCAGCACCGCGCGTGGGGGAGCTGATGAGCAGTTCCTC.

The V call is TRBV20-1, the J call TRBJ1-1; D ambiguous. The CDR3 loop spans 14 amino acids. V dropped 3 bases and J dropped 1 base, with 12 bases sitting between them. Germline V gives CDR1 DFQATT, CDR2 SNEGSKA (reference sequence). CDR3 sequence (DNA): TGCAGTGCTAGGGTAATGAGAGGGAACACTGAAGCTTTCTTT. Translated, it gives CSARVMRGNTEAFF.

This rearrangement joins TRBV2 to TRBJ2-3; TRBD2 is a possible D gene (7 bases). V dropped 3 bases and J dropped 1 base, with 20 bases sitting between them. CDR1 is SNHLY and CDR2 is FYNNEI in the germline V gene. The CDR3 runs to 18 residues. The CDR3 here is CASSDSTGAGVRTDTQYF. The CDR3 DNA follows: TGTGCCAGCAGTGATTCGACGGGGGCGGGAGTCCGCACAGATACGCAGTATTTT.

Only a few counts were recorded for this clonotype. The V gene is TRBV18, the J gene TRBJ2-7, with D uncertain. V lost 3 bases, J lost 3 bases, and 9 bases lay in between. This CDR3 comprises 13 residues. CDR1 is KGHSH and CDR2 is LQKENI in the germline V gene. The CDR3 sequence is CASSPSKGYEQYF. The CDR3 DNA sequence: TGTGCCAGCTCACCCTCGAAGGGCTACGAGCAGTACTTC.